This T cell receptor (beta chain) emerged from a study of T cell repertoires in cytomegalovirus infection. Study outcomes and limitations: Of the TCR beta families, the public ones yielded a cumulative frequency that identified carriers of CMV plus the relevant HLA.

The CDR3 runs to 17 residues. Germline loops: CDR1 SEHNR, CDR2 FQNEAQ (reference sequence). V was cut by 0 bases and J by 0 bases, with 14 bases left in between. This clonotype showed up many times. Its antigen is currently unknown. TCRdb redid the calling of the reads with MiXCR, one entry per CDR3 protein. The sample has about 400,000 distinct CDR3 sequences; 15% to 20% are singletons. The clonotype was recovered from a human donor in good health (CMV status not recorded). Some clones in this sample may be carry-over from other donors' samples. The chain couples TRBV7-9 to TRBJ1-1; no firm D call. The sequencing input was PBMCs. CDR3 in DNA: TGTGCCAGCAGCTTAGCTGGACCCGACGGGGTGAACACTGAAGCTTTCTTT. This codes for CASSLAGPDGVNTEAFF.